The 30 T cell receptor beta chains reported below all come from one sample, sequenced in a study of blood T cell repertoires in COVID-19. The protocol was immunoSEQ multiplex PCR, while the TCRdb copy is restricted to in-frame clones and leaves out a portion. The sample has over 200,000 clones, roughly 89% seen once. The sequenced sample was peripheral blood. The receptors were gathered from a young man who had recovered from COVID-19.

The chain recombines TRBV10-3 with TRBJ2-7; 7 bases are a match to TRBD1. Germline values: CDR1 ENHRY, CDR2 SYGVKD. There are 13 residues in the CDR3. J was trimmed by 2 bases and V by 7 bases; bases with no gene match: 5. The CDR3 bases are TGTGCCATCACCCGGGACAGCCCCTACGAGCAGTACTTC. Amino acids: CAITRDSPYEQYF.

This sequence joins TRBV7-7 and TRBJ2-3; perhaps TRBD2 as D (5 bases). CDR3 length equals 14 residues. Trimming pared 5 bases from V and 5 bases from J, leaving 14 bases between. The germline V gene encodes CDR1 SSHAT and CDR2 FNYEAQ (reference sequence). The CDR3: CASSKEAGGDTQYF. The CDR3 DNA is TGTGCCAGCAGCAAGGAGGCGGGCGGAGATACGCAGTATTTT.

The chain has TRBV6-1 and TRBJ1-6; D not certain. V dropped 0 bases and J dropped 2 bases, with 11 bases sitting between them. The CDR3 covers 17 residues. The germline V gene encodes CDR1 MNHNS and CDR2 SASEGT. The CDR3 nucleotides read TGTGCCAGCAGTGAAGCCCAAGGGAGGCCCTATAATTCACCCCTCCACTTT. Protein sequence: CASSEAQGRPYNSPLHF.

This clone was recorded once. The J gene is TRBJ2-2, the V gene TRBV13; tentative D call: TRBD1 (6 bases). Germline loops: CDR1 PRHDT, CDR2 FYEKMQ (reference sequence). The V end was cut by 3 bases, the J end by 6 bases, with 8 bases between. The CDR3 spans 13 residues. CDR3 in DNA: TGTGCCAGCAGCTTTGGGGGCCCCGGGGAGCTGTTTTTT. It is translated as CASSFGGPGELFF.

The chain couples TRBV19 to TRBJ1-2; 8 nucleotides line up with TRBD1. Trimming at V came to 7 bases and at J to 7 bases, leaving 8 bases not matched to a gene. Per the germline V gene, CDR1 is LNHDA and CDR2 is SQIVND (reference sequence). This CDR3 is built from 13 residues. The CDR3 DNA is TGTGCCAGTACCCTACAGGGGGGGCTTGGCTACACCTTC. Its protein is CASTLQGGLGYTF.

In this sample, this clone turned up once. The V and J genes are TRBV24-1 and TRBJ1-2; 7 bases line up with TRBD1. The CDR3 extends over 15 amino acids. From germline, CDR1 is KGHDR and CDR2 SFDVKD. V dropped 3 bases and J dropped 5; count of bases not matched to a gene: 8. The CDR3 is CATSDGQTGPYGYTF. The CDR3 DNA is TGTGCCACCAGTGATGGCCAGACAGGGCCTTATGGCTACACCTTC.

The chain employs TRBV6-5 and TRBJ2-2; a possible D gene is TRBD1 (5 bases). This CDR3 has 13 amino acids. V lost 4 bases to trimming and J lost 6 bases, with 9 bases between them. Germline V gives CDR1 MNHEY, CDR2 SVGAGI. Here the CDR3 reads CASSSTGPGELFF. CDR3 bases: TGTGCCAGCAGTTCCACAGGCCCCGGGGAGCTGTTTTTT.

The chain has TRBV30 and TRBJ2-5; D is perhaps TRBD1 (6 bases). CDR3 length equals 15 residues. Germline CDR1 is GTSNPN and CDR2 is SVGIG (reference sequence). Deletions cut 2 bases from V and 5 bases from J, with 18 bases between. As DNA, the CDR3 is TGTGCCTGGAGTCACACCAACCAGGGGTCGGAGACCCAGTACTTC. Translated, it gives CAWSHTNQGSETQYF.

The V gene is TRBV29-1, the J gene TRBJ2-7, with 7 positions matching TRBD2. The V and J ends lost 0 bases and 0 bases, in that order; junction bases with no gene match: 11. Per the germline V gene, CDR1 is SQVTM and CDR2 is ANQGSEA. The CDR3 runs 17 residues. CDR3 DNA: TGCAGCGTTGAAGATCCGGCAGGGACTAAAGACTCCTACGAGCAGTACTTC. This sequence encodes CSVEDPAGTKDSYEQYF.

The V call is TRBV6-5, the J call TRBJ1-1; D gene ambiguous. The V end was cut by 7 bases, the J end by 4 bases, with 19 bases between. CDR3 length: 15 amino acids. The germline CDR1 and CDR2 sequences are MNHEY and SVGAGI. The CDR3 DNA is TGTGCCAGCACCGAGATCCGGGGAGTGGGCACTGAAGCTTTCTTT. This codes for CASTEIRGVGTEAFF.

The rearrangement uses TRBV6-5 and TRBJ2-2, with D hard to call. The CDR3 has 13 amino acids. CDR1 and CDR2 (germline): MNHEY, SVGAGI. V lost 2 bases, J lost 4 bases, and 5 bases lay in between. CDR3 loop: CASSYEPTGELFF. CDR3 coding DNA: TGTGCCAGCAGTTACGAGCCCACCGGGGAGCTGTTTTTT.

The chain recombines TRBV7-9 with TRBJ2-5; possible D gene TRBD2, 5 bases. The ends were cut back, 5 bases at V and 5 bases at J, with 24 bases in the middle. Germline CDR1 is SEHNR and CDR2 is FQNEAQ (reference sequence). The CDR3 extends over 17 amino acids. The CDR3 is CASSPRPRETRGETQYF. The CDR3 region has the DNA TGTGCCAGCAGCCCCAGACCTAGGGAGACGCGCGGGGAGACCCAGTACTTC.

The chain couples TRBV5-1 to TRBJ2-3; D unresolved. Germline V gene lookup returns CDR1 SGHRS and CDR2 YFSETQ. Trimming pared 0 bases from V and 7 bases from J, leaving 15 bases between. This CDR3 region has 15 residues. CDR3 bases: TGCGCCAGCAGCTTGGAGGCGGTCAATGGCAATACGCAGTATTTT. Translating gives CASSLEAVNGNTQYF.

The chain couples TRBV7-2 to TRBJ2-3, with D unclear. CDR1 and CDR2 from the germline V gene are SGHTA and FQGNSA. Trimming cost V 2 bases and J 10 bases, with 25 bases left between them. The CDR3 contains 17 residues. The CDR3 spells CASSLSVRPNSPLAQYF. The DNA of the CDR3 is TGTGCCAGCAGCTTAAGTGTTCGGCCGAATTCTCCCCTAGCGCAGTATTTT.

The V gene is TRBV6-5, the J gene TRBJ1-4; 7 bases are a match to TRBD1. Germline loops: CDR1 MNHEY, CDR2 SVGAGI. The junction had 10 bases not matched to a gene; V was cut back by 8 bases and J by 4 bases. The CDR3 is 15 amino acids. The CDR3 region has the DNA TGTGCCAGCGGCCCCACAGGGGCGGATAATGAAAAACTGTTTTTT. Amino acid sequence: CASGPTGADNEKLFF.

This chain connects TRBV7-9 to TRBJ2-1; TRBD2 is a possible D gene (6 bases). The V end lost 1 base, the J end lost 8 bases, and 12 bases lay between the germline ends. The CDR3 covers 14 residues. Looked up from germline, CDR1 is SEHNR and CDR2 is FQNEAQ (reference sequence). The CDR3 DNA is TGTGCCAGCAGCTTAGGTCTAGCGTTCGATGAGCAGTTCTTC. It yields the protein CASSLGLAFDEQFF.

This clone was seen just once. This chain joins TRBV6-6 and TRBJ1-1; unclear D gene. V lost 4 bases, J lost 2 bases, and 8 bases lay in between. From germline, CDR1 is MNHNY and CDR2 SVGAGI (reference sequence). The CDR3 is 13 residues long. As DNA, the CDR3 is TGTGCCAGCAGTTCTGGGCACAACACTGAAGCTTTCTTT. As protein: CASSSGHNTEAFF.

CDR3 coding DNA: TGTGCCTGGAGTATTCTCCCGCTAGATGGCGAGCAGTACTTC. Translated, it gives CAWSILPLDGEQYF. The rearrangement joins TRBV30 to TRBJ2-7, with D unresolved. This CDR3 contains 14 residues. Per germline, CDR1 GTSNPN and CDR2 SVGIG (reference sequence). The V end was cut by 2 bases, the J end by 6 bases, with 17 bases between.

The rearrangement uses TRBV5-1 and TRBJ1-1; 10 bases align to TRBD1. The CDR3 is 14 amino acids. Germline CDR1 is SGHRS and CDR2 is YFSETQ. J lost 7 bases, V lost 4 bases, and 7 bases had no gene match. DNA of the CDR3: TGCGCCAGCAGCACCGCTGGACAGGGGGTTGAAGCTTTCTTT. Amino acid sequence: CASSTAGQGVEAFF.

This sequence joins TRBV11-3 and TRBJ2-2, with D maybe TRBD2 (6 bases). Germline V gives CDR1 SGHNT, CDR2 YENEEA. The CDR3 length is 13 residues. The V end was cut by 8 bases, the J end by 3 bases, with 10 bases between. CDR3 loop: CASLGEDTGELFF. The CDR3 region has the DNA TGTGCCAGCCTCGGGGAGGACACCGGGGAGCTGTTTTTT.

The chain has TRBV5-7 and TRBJ2-7; 8 positions match TRBD2. TRBV5-7 belongs to the ORF category, with a function that is uncertain. Trimming removed 3 bases from V and 1 base from J; junction bases left unmatched: 12. The CDR3 extends over 17 amino acids. The CDR3 nucleotides are TGTGCCAGCAGCTCATGGCACCGGCGGGGGGAATCCTACGAGCAGTACTTC. Translating it yields CASSSWHRRGESYEQYF.

The chain recombines TRBV5-1 with TRBJ2-2; TRBD1 matches 8 bases. With V trimmed by 1 base and J by 0 bases, 2 bases remained unmatched. This CDR3 has 16 amino acids. The germline gives CDR1 SGHRS, CDR2 YFSETQ. CDR3 coding DNA: TGCGCCAGCAGCTTGTCACAGGGGGCGAACACCGGGGAGCTGTTTTTT. This encodes CASSLSQGANTGELFF. The full variable domain, completed using reference TRBV5-1 and TRBJ2-2, is KAGVTQTPRYLIKTRGQQVTLSCSPISGHRSVSWYQQTPGQGLQFLFEYFSETQRNKGNFPGRFSGRQFSNSRSEMNVSTLELGDSALYLCASSLSQGANTGELFFGEGSRLTVL.

This chain joins TRBV5-5 and TRBJ1-1, with TRBD1 matching 7 bases. The CDR3 length is 15 residues. CDR1 is SGHKS, CDR2 YYEKEE, per germline (reference sequence). V was clipped by 4 bases and J by 1 base; unmatched bases: 7. The CDR3 region is CASSRTGTENTEAFF. As DNA, the CDR3 is TGTGCCAGCAGCAGGACCGGGACAGAGAACACTGAAGCTTTCTTT. The full variable domain, rest sourced from reference TRBV5-5 and TRBJ1-1, is DAGVTQSPTHLIKTRGQQVTLRCSPISGHKSVSWYQQVLGQGPQFIFQYYEKEERGRGNFPDRFSARQFPNYSSELNVNALLLGDSALYLCASSRTGTENTEAFFGQGTRLTVV.

V gene TRBV5-1 combines with J gene TRBJ2-7, with 7 nucleotides matching TRBD1. Per the germline V gene, CDR1 is SGHRS and CDR2 is YFSETQ. This CDR3 has 13 amino acids. V lost 5 bases, J lost 7 bases, and 9 bases stayed unmatched. CDR3 sequence: CASSLPRGREQYF. Written as DNA, the CDR3 is TGCGCCAGCAGTCTCCCAAGGGGGCGAGAGCAGTACTTC.

The V call is TRBV12-5, the J call TRBJ1-1; perhaps TRBD1 as D (5 bases). V was cut by 1 base and J by 7 bases, with 10 bases left in between. The CDR3 covers 13 residues. Germline V gives CDR1 LGHNT, CDR2 FRNRAP. The CDR3 coding sequence is TGTGCTAGTGGTTTGGCAGGGTGGGGTGAAGCTTTCTTT. It is translated as CASGLAGWGEAFF.

This chain joins TRBV6-5 and TRBJ1-2; TRBD1 aligns across 8 bases. With 6 bases clipped from V and 6 bases from J, the junction kept 6 bases outside the gene matches. This CDR3 region has 13 residues. The germline V gene encodes CDR1 MNHEY and CDR2 SVGAGI. The CDR3, as DNA: TGTGCCAGCAGCCGGACAGGGAACCATGGCTACACCTTC. It codes for CASSRTGNHGYTF.

The genes are TRBV11-2 and TRBJ2-1; unclear D gene. The CDR3 consists of 15 residues. Trimming removed 2 bases at V and 10 bases at J, with 18 bases between. Germline V gene lookup returns CDR1 SGHAT and CDR2 FQNNGV. CDR3 coding DNA: TGTGCCAGCAGCTTACACCTCGAGTCATCCTACGAGCAGTTCTTC. It codes for CASSLHLESSYEQFF.

J is TRBJ1-3 and V is TRBV24-1, with a possible D match to TRBD1 (6 bases). This CDR3 region has 16 residues. CDR1 is KGHDR, CDR2 SFDVKD, per germline. V lost 6 bases and J lost 0, with 14 bases in between. DNA of the CDR3: TGTGCCACCAGTTCCACCTCCAGGGGCTCTGGAAACACCATATATTTT. Its translation is CATSSTSRGSGNTIYF.

The chain couples TRBV5-4 to TRBJ2-3; D is possibly TRBD2 (5 bases). V lost 2 bases and J 6 bases, leaving 19 bases between the germline ends. Germline CDR1 SGHNT, CDR2 YYREEE (reference sequence). This CDR3 contains 16 residues. This CDR3 is CASSFDPTSAVDTQYF. CDR3 coding DNA: TGTGCCAGCAGCTTCGACCCTACTAGTGCTGTGGATACGCAGTATTTT.

The J gene is TRBJ2-2, the V gene TRBV7-8; 8 bases line up with TRBD1. This CDR3 is built from 15 residues. Per germline, CDR1 SGHVS and CDR2 FQNEAQ. After removal of 4 bases from V and 4 bases from J, the junction contained 5 bases not matched to a gene. The CDR3 sequence is CASSSQGGPTGELFF. CDR3 sequence (DNA): TGTGCCAGCAGCTCACAGGGGGGCCCCACCGGGGAGCTGTTTTTT.